This paragraph covers one TCR beta chain sequence. Its antigen is unidentified. An end of the junction does not agree with germline; a read error may underlie this. Germline CDR1 reads SGHNT; CDR2 reads YENEEA. The CDR3 has 18 residues. This entry comes from a study of tumor and adjacent non-tumor tissue in lung cancer. On the study more broadly: Around 4 million productive TCRbeta reads were obtained per sample on average.

TCRbeta libraries were built with three rounds of nested PCR, modified from ARM-PCR. TCRdb reanalysed the multiplex PCR reads using MiXCR and keeps one entry per CDR3 protein. The sample lists about 80,000 distinct CDR3 sequences; approximately 80% were seen once. No cell sorting was done before RNA was extracted from the tissue. This non-tumor lung sample came from over 3 cm beyond the tumor edge. The study's findings and limits: Tumor TCR diversity, when higher, was linked to shorter survival.

The chain couples TRBV11-3 to TRBJ1-1; D gene uncertain. The sequenced sample consisted of distant non-tumor lung tissue. The TCR originated in a man between 60 and 75 years old with non-small cell lung cancer. The CDR3 sequence is CTSSLTPSLYGRKTEAFF. In DNA, the CDR3 is TGTACCAGCAGCTTAACACCGAGTCTGTATGGTCGGAAGACTGAAGCTTTCTTT.